The sequence of this TCR beta chain was determined in a study of T-cell memory formation after mild COVID-19. Study-wide findings and caveats: The appearance of some responding clones in pre-infection memory suggested that cross-reactive memory joined. Clones from the second wave (peaking day 37) had unconfirmed SARS-CoV-2 specificity. Mostly located in CM and EM were contracting CD4+ clones, with contracting CD8+ clones located in EMRA.

Via MiXCR, TCRdb re-called the 5' RACE reads, giving one row per CDR3 protein. In the table there are fewer than 700,000 distinct CDR3 sequences, less than 25% of which are singletons. The V gene's germline CDR1 is SGHRS and CDR2 YFSETQ. This CDR3 contains 19 residues. The J segment lost 4 bases and the V segment lost 4 bases, leaving 16 bases of the junction unmatched. This clonotype was observed a handful of times. The antigen is undetermined. The gene calls are TRBV5-1 and TRBJ2-2, with 10 nucleotides matching TRBD2. The sequenced sample was PBMCs or a T cell subset sorted from them (not recorded which). The sequence was obtained from an adult woman who had mild COVID-19 (a few samples of this study predate the infection). Cell type and time point are not known. Here the CDR3 reads CASSRIGLADISGTGELFF. The CDR3 region has the DNA TGCGCCAGCAGCAGGATCGGACTAGCGGATATTTCGGGCACCGGGGAGCTGTTTTTT.